The 9 T cell receptor beta chains presented below share a single source sample, sequenced in a study of CD8+ T cells in alopecia areata. Investigators isolated RNA and reverse transcribed it into cDNA to act as the sequencing template. Assay: immunoSEQ multiplex PCR; the TCRdb copy retains only in-frame clones and omits some. This sample has 180,000 or so clones, with 63% found just once. The specimen was CD4+ T cells sorted from blood, collected at week 0. Receptors were obtained from a human donor with alopecia areata.

This chain links TRBV5-6 with TRBJ1-4; D is perhaps TRBD1 (6 bases). The CDR3 has 15 residues. Germline CDR1 SGHDT, CDR2 YYEEEE. Trimming removed 4 bases at V and 11 bases at J, with 21 bases between. The chain's CDR3 is CASSEGGQSGGKLFF. The CDR3 region has the DNA TGTGCCAGCAGCGAGGGGGGGCAAAGCGGCGGTAAACTGTTTTTT.

The rearrangement uses TRBV18 and TRBJ2-1; 7 nucleotides agree with TRBD1. Trimming at V came to 2 bases and at J to 7 bases, leaving 8 bases not matched to a gene. The CDR3 covers 15 residues. CDR1 and CDR2 (germline): KGHSH, LQKENI. The CDR3: CASSPWTGQENEQFF. CDR3 sequence (DNA): TGTGCCAGCTCACCATGGACAGGTCAGGAAAATGAGCAGTTCTTC.

This clone was observed a handful of times. V usage is TRBV5-4 and J usage is TRBJ2-3, with D possibly being TRBD1 (6 bases). There are 15 residues in the CDR3. Trimming stripped 4 bases from V and 7 bases from J, with 19 bases between. Per the germline V gene, CDR1 is SGHNT and CDR2 is YYREEE (reference sequence). CDR3 bases: TGTGCCAGCAGCCTAGTCGGGCAGGGGTTGAATACGCAGTATTTT. Translated: CASSLVGQGLNTQYF.

This chain links TRBV9 with TRBJ2-1; 7 bases agree with TRBD1. V shed 1 base and J 4 bases; nucleotides not matched to a gene: 8. CDR1 and CDR2 (germline): SGDLS, YYNGEE. The CDR3 contains 16 residues. Written as DNA, the CDR3 is TGTGCCAGCAGCGTATACAGGGGATATAGTTACAATGAGCAGTTCTTC. Its translation: CASSVYRGYSYNEQFF.

The V call is TRBV11-2, the J call TRBJ2-1; no reliable D call. V gave up 1 base and J gave up 4 bases, with 8 bases separating them. CDR1 and CDR2 (germline): SGHAT, FQNNGV. CDR3 length: 14 residues. The CDR3 loop reads CASSLVARYNEQFF. The CDR3 DNA sequence: TGTGCCAGCAGCTTAGTGGCCAGATACAATGAGCAGTTCTTC.

The chain uses TRBV30 and TRBJ1-1; D uncertain. The ends were cut back, 3 bases at V and 2 bases at J, with 7 bases in the middle. Per germline, CDR1 GTSNPN and CDR2 SVGIG (reference sequence). The CDR3 is 12 amino acids. CDR3 amino acids: CAWRGSNTEAFF. The CDR3 coding sequence is TGTGCCTGGAGGGGGAGTAACACTGAAGCTTTCTTT.

V usage is TRBV7-2 and J usage is TRBJ2-2, with 9 bases lining up with TRBD2. Per the germline V gene, CDR1 is SGHTA and CDR2 is FQGNSA. V was clipped by 7 bases and J by 4 bases; unmatched bases: 4. The length of the CDR3 is 14 residues. CDR3 protein: CASKERGVTGELFF. CDR3 nucleotides: TGTGCCAGCAAAGAGCGGGGGGTCACCGGGGAGCTGTTTTTT. The whole variable domain, remainder taken from reference TRBV7-2 and TRBJ2-2, is GAGVSQSPSNKVTEKGKDVELRCDPISGHTALYWYRQSLGQGLEFLIYFQGNSAPDKSGLPSDRFSAERTGGSVSTLTIQRTQQEDSAVYLCASKERGVTGELFFGEGSRLTVL.

This chain joins TRBV6-6 and TRBJ1-2; 8 bases align to TRBD1. The junction had 6 bases not matched to a gene; V was cut back by 5 bases and J by 1 base. The CDR3 consists of 15 residues. CDR1 is MNHNY and CDR2 is SVGAGI in the germline V gene (reference sequence). The CDR3 DNA reads TGTGCCAGCAGTCCACCGGACAGGGTTAACTATGGCTACACCTTC. Protein: CASSPPDRVNYGYTF.

J is TRBJ1-6 and V is TRBV5-1; D remains unclear. Trimming shortened V by 4 bases and J by 7 bases, and 12 bases separated the two germline ends. The V gene's germline CDR1 is SGHRS and CDR2 YFSETQ. This CDR3 contains 14 residues. The CDR3, as DNA: TGCGCCAGCAGCCCCGGTCAGCTGAATTCACCCCTCCACTTT. Translating gives CASSPGQLNSPLHF. Supplemented by reference TRBV5-1 and TRBJ1-6, the full variable domain reads KAGVTQTPRYLIKTRGQQVTLSCSPISGHRSVSWYQQTPGQGLQFLFEYFSETQRNKGNFPGRFSGRQFSNSRSEMNVSTLELGDSALYLCASSPGQLNSPLHFGNGTRLTVT.